This is a list of T cell receptor beta chains from one sample in a study of immune characterization of retroperitoneal liposarcoma. TCRdb fed the PCR reads into MiXCR, producing one record per CDR3 protein. The sample has around 20,000 distinct CDR3 sequences; about 35% are singletons. Sequencing used blood. All receptors come from a male donor with retroperitoneal liposarcoma. CDR3s include the opening cysteine and the closing phenylalanine or tryptophan. A D gene is named only where the DNA matches it firmly. Some rows mark clone size as missing; the rest say once, few, many or name a class of expanded clone.

D	J	V	size	DNA	CDR3
-	TRBJ1-5	TRBV7-6	few	TGTGCCAGCGGGGAGGGCAGTGGCAATCAGCCCCAGCATTTT	CASGEGSGNQPQHF
-	TRBJ2-1	TRBV6-1	few	TGTGCCAGCAGCAACGGACCCTATCTGTTCTTC	CASSNGPYLFF
TRBD1	TRBJ2-7	TRBV6-5	few	TGTGCCAGCAGTTACTTAACCGGGACAGGGACTGACGAGCAGTACTTC	CASSYLTGTGTDEQYF
-	TRBJ2-5	TRBV11-2	-	TGTGCCAGCAGCTCGTTAAAGGAGTTCGGGGAGCAGTACTTC	CASSSLKEFGEQYF
-	TRBJ1-3	TRBV6-1	many	TGTGCCAGCAGTAAACGCGACAGGCCCGCGGACACCATATATTTT	CASSKRDRPADTIYF
TRBD2	TRBJ2-1	TRBV7-2	many	TGTGCCAGCAGCTTAAAGAGCGGGGATCTTGAGCAGTTCTTC	CASSLKSGDLEQFF
TRBD2	TRBJ2-5	TRBV27	-	TGTGCCAGCAGTTCGCCGACTAGCGGGTCCCAAGAGACCCAGTACTTC	CASSSPTSGSQETQYF
TRBD1	TRBJ2-6	TRBV6-1	medium-sized	TGTGCCATCGGGGACAGCTTAACCGTCTCTGGGGCCAACGTCCTGACTTTC	CAIGDSLTVSGANVLTF
-	TRBJ2-5	TRBV22-1	-	TGTCCTGGGCAGGCCAGAGGAGAGGGGCAGGGGAAGAATGGTCCCCAGGTTAGATTT	CPGQARGEGQGKNGPQVRF
-	TRBJ2-3	TRBV6-6	-	TGTGCCAGCAGAAACGCTGGGCAGGGGCCCTCAGATACGCAGTATTTT	CASRNAGQGPSDTQYF
-	TRBJ1-6	TRBV6-1	few	TGTGCCAGCAGTGAATTTGGCCGCAGTTTGGGTTCACCCCTCCACTTT	CASSEFGRSLGSPLHF
TRBD1	TRBJ1-1	TRBV6-1	few	TGTGCCAGCAGTCAAGGACAGGGTCGGGGCACTGAAGCTTTCTTT	CASSQGQGRGTEAFF
TRBD2	TRBJ2-1	TRBV7-2	many	TGTGCCAGCAGCTTAACTAGCGGGGGCGGGGAGACCCAGTTCTTC	CASSLTSGGGETQFF
TRBD1	TRBJ2-6	TRBV12-3/TRBV12-4	many	TGTGCCAGCAGTCTCCGGGACAGGGTGGCCAACGTCCTGACTTTC	CASSLRDRVANVLTF
-	TRBJ2-1	TRBV7-2	once	TGTGCCAGCAGCGTAGTTGACTACCAAGAGACCCAGGTCTTC	CASSVVDYQETQVF
-	TRBJ1-2	TRBV6-1	few	TGTGCCAGCAGTGAAAGGGGATTGACTAACTATGGCTACACCTTC	CASSERGLTNYGYTF
-	TRBJ1-5	TRBV6-1	-	TGTGCCAGCATAAGGGACTCCCCCGGGAATCAGCCCCAGCATTTT	CASIRDSPGNQPQHF
-	TRBJ2-7	TRBV12-3/TRBV12-4	-	TGTGCCAGCACGGTAGGGGGGAGAAACAATGAGCAGTACTTC	CASTVGGRNNEQYF
-	TRBJ2-5	TRBV27	-	TGTGCCAGCAGTTTATCCCCCGACACATCAAGTCAGACCCAGTACTTC	CASSLSPDTSSQTQYF
-	TRBJ2-5	TRBV7-8	many	TGTGCCAGCAGCTTAGGTGTTATTCAAGAGACCCAGTACTTC	CASSLGVIQETQYF
-	TRBJ2-3	TRBV4-3	-	TGCGCCAGCAGCCAAGATCGAGCGCTTGGCACAGATACGCAGTATTTT	CASSQDRALGTDTQYF
-	TRBJ2-5	TRBV7-6	-	TGTGCCAGCAGCTTATTGGTTCCACAAGAGACCCAGTACTTC	CASSLLVPQETQYF
-	TRBJ2-7	TRBV6-1	many	TGTGCCAGCAGAGTGCCCTACACGGGGGAGCAGTACTTC	CASRVPYTGEQYF
-	TRBJ2-7	TRBV6-1	few	TGTGCCAGCAGTTCGACTTACTACGAGCAGTACTTC	CASSSTYYEQYF
-	TRBJ1-2	TRBV6-1	-	TGTGCCAGCAACCCATCGGTACGGCCGACCGGCTACACCTTC	CASNPSVRPTGYTF
-	TRBJ1-6	TRBV4-1	-	TGCGCCAGCAGCCCGAACCTACAGGAACCACCCCTCCACTTT	CASSPNLQEPPLHF
-	TRBJ2-6	TRBV6-6	few	TGTGCCAGCAGTTACTCCGGTTCTGGGGCCAACGTCCTGACTTTC	CASSYSGSGANVLTF
TRBD2	TRBJ2-5	TRBV7-9	medium-sized	TGTGCCAGCAGCTTCGAGGATTGGGGGGGACGGGAGACCCAGTACTTC	CASSFEDWGGRETQYF
TRBD2	TRBJ2-7	TRBV28	few	TGTGCCAGCAGCGATGGGGCGGGAGCTCCCTACGAGCAGTACTTC	CASSDGAGAPYEQYF
-	TRBJ1-5	TRBV6-1	few	TGTGCCAGCACCAGGGGTGCGAGCAATCAGCCCCAGCATTTT	CASTRGASNQPQHF
TRBD2	TRBJ2-3	TRBV27	medium-sized	TGTGCCAGCAGTTCGGTAGCGGGAGGGATAGATACGCAGTATTTT	CASSSVAGGIDTQYF
-	TRBJ1-2	TRBV7-2	-	TGTGCCAGCAGCTTGAGGGTGGACTATGGCTACACCTTC	CASSLRVDYGYTF
-	TRBJ2-5	TRBV12-3/TRBV12-4	-	TGTGCCAGCAGTTTGGTCGGTGGACAGCAGTACTTC	CASSLVGGQQYF
-	TRBJ2-3	TRBV6-5	few	TGTGCCAGCAGTTCGTCTAGAGGGTTCGGCACAGATACGCAGTATTTT	CASSSSRGFGTDTQYF
-	TRBJ2-1	TRBV12-3/TRBV12-4	-	TGTGCCAGCACTGCCGCAGGGGCCTACGAGCAGTTCTTC	CASTAAGAYEQFF
TRBD2	TRBJ2-4	TRBV7-2	-	TGTGCCAGCAACTTAGCGGGAGCTTACAATAATAAGTACTTC	CASNLAGAYNNKYF
-	TRBJ1-5	TRBV7-2	many	TGTGCCAGCAGCTCTCCCGGGGAGCATCAGCCCCAGCATTTT	CASSSPGEHQPQHF
-	TRBJ2-3	TRBV6-4	few	TGTGCCAGCAGTGAGTCGCCGGGTGGCGCAGATACGCAGTATTTT	CASSESPGGADTQYF
TRBD1	TRBJ2-7	TRBV12-3/TRBV12-4	many	TGTGCCAGCAGTGCAACCGGGACAGGGTACCACGAGCAGTACTTC	CASSATGTGYHEQYF
TRBD1	TRBJ1-6	TRBV12-3/TRBV12-4	many	TGTGCCAGCAGTCCCGGACAGGGTGGGGGTTCACCCCTCCACTTT	CASSPGQGGGSPLHF
-	TRBJ2-1	TRBV6-1	many	TGTGCCAGCAGTGACCTGCGCGAGCAGTTCTTC	CASSDLREQFF
-	TRBJ2-3	TRBV7-3	-	TGTGCCAGCAGCTTATCGGGCCGGGCGGATACGCAGTATTTT	CASSLSGRADTQYF
TRBD2	TRBJ2-7	TRBV6-5	-	TGTGCCAGCAGGACGGACAGGGGGACTAGCGGGCTCTACGAGCAGTACTTC	CASRTDRGTSGLYEQYF
-	TRBJ2-1	TRBV12-3/TRBV12-4	-	TGTGCCAGCAGTTTTAAAATCCACGAGCAGTTCTTC	CASSFKIHEQFF
TRBD2	TRBJ2-7	TRBV6-5	-	TGTGCCAGCAGTGACGGACTAGTTGCGCGAAACGAGCAGTACTTC	CASSDGLVARNEQYF
TRBD2	TRBJ2-5	TRBV7-2	-	TGTGCCAGCAGCTTGGGGCAGCGGGGGGAGACCCAGTACTTC	CASSLGQRGETQYF